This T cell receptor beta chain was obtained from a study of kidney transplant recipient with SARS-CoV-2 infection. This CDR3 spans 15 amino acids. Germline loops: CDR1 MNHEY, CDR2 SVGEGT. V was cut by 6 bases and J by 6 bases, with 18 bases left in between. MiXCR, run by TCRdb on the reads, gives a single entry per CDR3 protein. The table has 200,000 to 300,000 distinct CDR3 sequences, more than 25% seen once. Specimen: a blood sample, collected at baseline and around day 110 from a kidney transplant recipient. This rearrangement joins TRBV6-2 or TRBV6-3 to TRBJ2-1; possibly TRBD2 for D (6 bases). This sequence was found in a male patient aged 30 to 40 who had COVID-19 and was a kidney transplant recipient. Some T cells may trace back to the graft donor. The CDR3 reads CASRSGGGGVNEQFF. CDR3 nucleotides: TGTGCCAGCAGGTCCGGGGGTGGGGGTGTCAATGAGCAGTTCTTC.